This section outlines one T cell receptor beta chain sequence together with its context. Its antigen is unidentified. The data originate from a study of OX40 agonist ivuxolimab in advanced cancers. The V gene lost 0 bases and the J gene lost 6 bases, with 15 bases spanning the gap. This CDR3 is 15 amino acids long. The germline V gene encodes CDR1 SGHDT and CDR2 YYEEEE. Regarding the study as a whole: The work left the antigen specificity of expanded peripheral T cells undetermined.

The assay was immunoSEQ multiplex PCR, and TCRdb's table has in-frame clones only and misses some. The sample gives approximately 58,000 clones, over 80% of which show up once; approximately 4.5% is in the top ten. V usage is TRBV5-6 and J usage is TRBJ2-5; D is perhaps TRBD2 (5 bases). Sequenced material: CD4+ or CD8+ T cells sorted from blood, taken in a trial of the OX40 agonist ivuxolimab. The TCR originated in an adult with an advanced solid tumor such as melanoma, head and neck, liver or kidney cancer. The CDR3 spells CASSLEVGLGKTQYF. The CDR3 DNA sequence: TGTGCCAGCAGCTTGGAAGTAGGACTGGGAAAGACCCAGTACTTC.